Listed below are T cell receptor beta chains from one sample, sequenced in a study of beta chain features in type 1 diabetes. Only in-frame clones appear in the TCRdb table, and some are missing; sequencing was by immunoSEQ multiplex PCR. The data hold approximately 400,000 clones, with less than 15% observed a single time. The material sequenced was naive CD4+ T cells from blood. The receptors originated from a woman younger than 35 in good health. Both conserved end residues are part of each CDR3. D genes are given only for firm matches. Clone size is given for some rows only: seen once, a few or many times, or a class if the clone is expanded.

>TRBV6-5|TRBJ2-1|NA|NA
CASGDSGQSYNEQFF
TGTGCCAGCGGGGACTCAGGGCAGTCCTACAATGAGCAGTTCTTC
>TRBV30|TRBJ2-2|NA|NA
CAWSVRHHTGELFF
TGTGCCTGGAGTGTACGACATCACACCGGGGAGCTGTTTTTT
>TRBV29-1|TRBJ2-2|NA|NA
CSGGLGSTGELFF
TGCAGCGGAGGGCTGGGGTCCACCGGGGAGCTGTTTTTT
>TRBV18|TRBJ1-1|NA|NA
CASSPSENEAFF
TGTGCCAGCTCACCAAGTGAGAATGAAGCTTTCTTT
>TRBV5-1|TRBJ2-5|NA|few
CASSLEDSGETQYF
TGCGCCAGCAGCTTGGAGGACAGCGGAGAGACCCAGTACTTC
>TRBV28|TRBJ2-7|NA|few
CASSSTGYEQYF
TGTGCCAGCAGCAGTACAGGGTACGAGCAGTACTTC
>TRBV7-2|TRBJ2-1|TRBD2|few
CASSLGWGGRPGNEQFF
TGTGCCAGCAGCTTAGGATGGGGAGGGAGGCCCGGCAATGAGCAGTTCTTC
>TRBV28|TRBJ1-1|TRBD1|NA
CASGAGTGGDDTEAFF
TGTGCCAGCGGGGCGGGGACAGGGGGGGACGACACTGAAGCTTTCTTT
>TRBV5-1|TRBJ2-7|TRBD2|NA
CASSSDGLAGGYEQYF
TGCGCCAGCAGCTCGGACGGCCTAGCGGGAGGCTACGAGCAGTACTTC
>TRBV4-3|TRBJ2-1|TRBD2|few
CASSQGSGGGGTSYNEQFF
TGCGCCAGCAGCCAAGGGTCTGGCGGGGGAGGGACCTCCTACAATGAGCAGTTCTTC
>TRBV7-6|TRBJ1-2|NA|NA
CASSLGGPSGRGYTF
TGTGCCAGCAGCTTAGGAGGACCCAGCGGAAGAGGCTACACCTTC
>TRBV15|TRBJ2-3|NA|NA
CATSREGTREYF
TGTGCCACCAGCAGAGAGGGGACTCGGGAGTATTTT
>TRBV29-1|TRBJ1-2|TRBD1|few
CSVGDRGYGYTF
TGCAGCGTTGGGGACAGGGGCTATGGCTACACCTTC
>TRBV6-6|TRBJ1-1|NA|few
CASIPMGGGTEAFF
TGTGCCAGCATCCCCATGGGAGGCGGGACTGAAGCTTTCTTT
>TRBV5-1|TRBJ2-3|TRBD2|few
CASSLDPAGGPDTQYF
TGCGCCAGCAGCTTGGACCCAGCGGGAGGGCCAGATACGCAGTATTTT
>TRBV29-1|TRBJ1-1|NA|few
CSVTDGRMNTEAFF
TGCAGCGTTACGGATGGGAGAATGAACACTGAAGCTTTCTTT
>TRBV30|TRBJ1-1|NA|NA
CAWSAGGTEAFF
TGTGCCTGGAGTGCCGGGGGGACAGAAGCTTTCTTT
>TRBV18|TRBJ2-1|NA|few
CASSPRDGYNEQFF
TGTGCCAGCTCACCGCGGGACGGCTACAATGAGCAGTTCTTC
>TRBV18|TRBJ1-5|NA|NA
CASSPGPGGQPQHF
TGTGCCAGCTCACCAGGACCAGGAGGTCAGCCCCAGCATTTT
>TRBV11-3|TRBJ2-6|TRBD1|NA
CASSSEDRDSGANVLTF
TGTGCCAGCAGCTCCGAGGACAGGGACTCTGGGGCCAACGTCCTGACTTTC
>TRBV11-2|TRBJ2-7|NA|NA
CASSLATGGTYEQYF
TGTGCCAGCAGCTTGGCGACGGGCGGGACCTACGAGCAGTACTTC
>TRBV27|TRBJ1-3|NA|few
CASAPQAWNTIYF
TGTGCCAGCGCACCCCAAGCTTGGAACACCATATATTTT
>TRBV7-8|TRBJ2-2|NA|few
CASSLVAGGQAGELFF
TGTGCCAGCAGCTTAGTTGCAGGGGGGCAGGCCGGGGAGCTGTTTTTT
>TRBV15|TRBJ2-4|NA|NA
CATSQGVGIAKNIQYF
TGTGCCACCAGCCAAGGAGTGGGTATAGCCAAAAACATTCAGTACTTC
>TRBV29-1|TRBJ2-3|NA|NA
CSGRGSSTDTQYF
TGCAGCGGGCGGGGTTCTAGCACAGATACGCAGTATTTT
>TRBV7-9|TRBJ2-2|TRBD2|NA
CASLPSAGRAGELFF
TGTGCCAGCCTGCCTTCCGCCGGGAGGGCAGGGGAGCTGTTTTTT
>TRBV18|TRBJ2-7|TRBD2|NA
CASSPFSGSNHEQYF
TGTGCCAGCTCACCTTTTAGCGGGAGCAACCACGAGCAGTACTTC
>TRBV30|TRBJ2-1|NA|few
CAWSLRREHEQFF
TGTGCCTGGAGTTTAAGGCGGGAACATGAGCAGTTCTTC
>TRBV5-4|TRBJ2-6|TRBD1|NA
CASSRGQGRFSGANVLTF
TGTGCCAGCAGTCGAGGACAGGGCCGTTTCTCTGGGGCCAACGTCCTGACTTTC
>TRBV28|TRBJ2-5|TRBD2|few
CASRLRGGKTQYF
TGTGCCAGCAGGCTAAGGGGAGGGAAGACCCAGTACTTC
>TRBV28|TRBJ2-1|NA|NA
CAAGRSYNEQFF
TGTGCCGCGGGTCGCTCCTACAATGAGCAGTTCTTC
>TRBV30|TRBJ2-1|NA|few
CARTQGSSYNEQFF
TGTGCCCGGACCCAGGGAAGCTCCTACAATGAGCAGTTCTTC
>TRBV7-9|TRBJ2-5|TRBD1|NA
CASSLRTGGWETQYF
TGTGCCAGCAGCTTACGGACAGGGGGCTGGGAGACCCAGTACTTC
>TRBV7-3|TRBJ1-2|NA|NA
CASSLYGRVLTF
TGTGCCAGCAGCTTGTACGGCAGGGTTCTTACCTTC
>TRBV6-6|TRBJ2-1|NA|NA
CASFTYNEQFF
TGTGCCAGCTTCACCTACAATGAGCAGTTCTTC
>TRBV25-1|TRBJ2-1|TRBD2|NA
CASSAAGGPENEQFF
TGTGCCAGCAGTGCAGCGGGAGGGCCAGAGAATGAGCAGTTCTTC
>TRBV15|TRBJ2-2|NA|NA
CATSRALNTGELFF
TGTGCCACCAGCAGGGCCCTCAACACCGGGGAGCTGTTTTTT
>TRBV10-3|TRBJ2-5|NA|few
CAIRLQSGETQYF
TGTGCCATCAGGCTACAGTCGGGGGAGACCCAGTACTTC
>TRBV28|TRBJ2-4|NA|NA
CASTNELDIQYF
TGTGCCAGCACCAACGAACTGGACATTCAGTACTTC
>TRBV7-2|TRBJ2-1|TRBD2|few
CASSGTSGPIQFF
TGTGCCAGCAGCGGGACTAGCGGGCCTATTCAGTTCTTC
>TRBV9|TRBJ2-5|NA|few
CASSPGIRDSEETQYF
TGTGCCAGCAGCCCTGGGATCCGGGACTCTGAAGAGACCCAGTACTTC
>TRBV4-3|TRBJ2-1|TRBD2|NA
CASSQGRGSYNEQFF
TGCGCCAGCAGCCAAGGGCGGGGGTCCTACAATGAGCAGTTCTTC
>TRBV28|TRBJ2-7|NA|few
CASSLYHIRGGVTYEQYF
TGTGCCAGCAGCCTCTACCATATCAGGGGTGGGGTCACCTACGAGCAGTACTTC
>TRBV30|TRBJ1-4|NA|once
CAWNRDYNEKLFF
TGTGCCTGGAACCGGGACTATAATGAAAAACTGTTTTTT
>TRBV5-4|TRBJ1-4|NA|NA
CASSLNEKLFF
TGTGCCAGCAGTTTAAATGAAAAACTGTTTTTT
>TRBV5-6|TRBJ1-5|TRBD1|few
CASSLARKDREWGQPQHF
TGTGCCAGCAGCTTGGCTCGTAAGGACAGGGAATGGGGCCAGCCCCAGCATTTT
>TRBV7-8|TRBJ2-1|TRBD2|NA
CASTSAPGLVQWEQFF
TGTGCCAGCACCTCGGCTCCGGGACTAGTACAATGGGAGCAGTTCTTC
>TRBV9|TRBJ1-4|TRBD1|few
CASSPRQGATNEKLFF
TGTGCCAGCAGCCCAAGACAGGGGGCAACTAATGAAAAACTGTTTTTT
>TRBV20-1|TRBJ2-3|NA|NA
CAATDTQYF
TGCGCGGCGACAGATACGCAGTATTTT
>TRBV5-1|TRBJ1-5|TRBD1|NA
CASRRTGQGGQPQHF
TGCGCCAGCAGGCGAACCGGACAGGGCGGCCAGCCCCAGCATTTT
>TRBV7-2|TRBJ2-7|NA|NA
CASSPRSSNTGKGLQYF
TGTGCCAGCAGCCCCCGTTCTTCGAACACAGGGAAAGGGCTCCAGTACTTC
>TRBV7-2|TRBJ1-5|TRBD1|NA
CASSLAGTGGTNQPQHF
TGTGCCAGCAGCTTAGCGGGGACAGGGGGTACCAATCAGCCCCAGCATTTT
>TRBV2|TRBJ1-4|NA|NA
CASTYRTKLFF
TGTGCCAGCACGTACAGGACGAAACTGTTTTTT
>TRBV29-1|TRBJ1-2|TRBD1|few
CSAGQGANYGYTF
TGCAGCGCCGGACAGGGGGCTAACTATGGCTACACCTTC
>TRBV9|TRBJ2-4|NA|few
CASSVMSQGNIQYF
TGTGCCAGCAGCGTGATGTCACAGGGAAACATTCAGTACTTC
>TRBV7-2|TRBJ2-1|TRBD2|NA
CASSLRGTNVNEQFF
TGTGCCAGCAGCTTACGTGGGACTAATGTGAATGAGCAGTTCTTC
>TRBV30|TRBJ2-6|NA|few
CAWARGPGANVLTF
TGTGCCTGGGCCCGAGGGCCTGGGGCCAACGTCCTGACTTTC
>TRBV2|TRBJ1-2|NA|few
CASTGESNYGYTF
TGTGCCAGCACAGGGGAGAGTAACTATGGCTACACCTTC